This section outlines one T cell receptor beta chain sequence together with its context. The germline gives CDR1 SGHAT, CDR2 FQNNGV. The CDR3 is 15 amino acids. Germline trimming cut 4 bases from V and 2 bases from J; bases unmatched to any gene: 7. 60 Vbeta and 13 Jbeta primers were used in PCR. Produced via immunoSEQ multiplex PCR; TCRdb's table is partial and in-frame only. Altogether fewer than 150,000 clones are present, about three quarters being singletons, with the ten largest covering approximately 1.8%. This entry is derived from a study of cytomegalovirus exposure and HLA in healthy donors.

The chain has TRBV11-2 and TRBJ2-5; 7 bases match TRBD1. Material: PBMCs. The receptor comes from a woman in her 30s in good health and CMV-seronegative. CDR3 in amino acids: CASSWAGTEQETQYF. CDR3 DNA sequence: TGTGCCAGCAGCTGGGCCGGGACAGAGCAAGAGACCCAGTACTTC.